What follows are 10 T cell receptor beta chains derived from one specimen sequenced in a study of T cell repertoires in cytomegalovirus infection. Their antigens remain unidentified. From the reads, TCRdb called clonotypes with MiXCR, one entry per CDR3 protein. The sample includes about 570,000 distinct CDR3 sequences, around two fifths seen only once; the top ten take around 46%. The sample in question was cultured PBMCs, obtained from culture after CMV antigen stimulation. These receptors all come from a human donor in good health (CMV status not recorded). Some clones in this sample may be carry-over from other donors' samples.

This clonotype was picked up a small number of times. The CDR3 region is CASSLVGLAGVEQFF. CDR3 nucleotide sequence: TGTGCCAGCAGTTTAGTAGGACTAGCGGGAGTTGAGCAGTTCTTC. The chain carries TRBV12-3 or TRBV12-4 and TRBJ2-1, with 13 bases aligning to TRBD2. The junction had 3 bases not matched to a gene; V was cut back by 1 base and J by 9 bases. The CDR3 extends over 15 amino acids.

The chain uses TRBV20-1 and TRBJ2-3; 7 bases line up with TRBD2. From germline, CDR1 is DFQATT and CDR2 SNEGSKA (reference sequence). The CDR3 spans 14 residues. After removal of 1 base from V and 2 bases from J, the junction contained 3 bases not matched to a gene. CDR3 nucleotide sequence: TGCAGTGCTAGAGTAGCGGGTAACACAGATACGCAGTATTTT. Amino acids: CSARVAGNTDTQYF.

This clonotype came up once. This CDR3 reads CASSQGGGGANVLTF. DNA of the CDR3: TGTGCCAGCAGCCAAGGGGGAGGTGGGGCCAACGTCCTGACTTTC. V and J are TRBV14 and TRBJ2-6, with D perhaps TRBD2 (6 bases). The CDR3 is 15 amino acids. With 1 base removed from V and 3 bases from J, the gap between germline ends came to 7 bases. CDR1 and CDR2 (germline): SGHDN, FVKESK.

The table lists this clonotype with a few counts. The CDR3 DNA reads as TGTGCCAGCAGCTTAGCGTCCTCCAGGGAGACCCAGTACTTC. Protein sequence: CASSLASSRETQYF. V is TRBV7-6 and J is TRBJ2-5; no clear D gene. V was pared by 0 bases and J by 5 bases, with 10 bases between. CDR1 and CDR2 from the germline V gene are SGHVS and FNYEAQ. The CDR3 is 14 residues long. Complete variable domain (other parts from reference TRBV7-6 and TRBJ2-5): GAGVSQSPRYKVTKRGQDVALRCDPISGHVSLYWYRQALGQGPEFLTYFNYEAQQDKSGLPNDRFSAERPEGSISTLTIQRTEQRDSAMYRCASSLASSRETQYFGPGTRLLVL.

This clonotype was seen only a few times. V usage is TRBV7-4 and J usage is TRBJ1-2, with D maybe TRBD1 (5 bases). Germline CDR1 SGHVT, CDR2 SQSDAQ. V lost 3 bases, J lost 3 bases, and 8 bases lay in between. The CDR3 has 13 residues. The CDR3 bases are TGTGCCAGCAGCTTCAGGGAGGACTATGGCTACACCTTC. It translates to CASSFREDYGYTF. Combining the CDR3 with reference TRBV7-4 and TRBJ1-2 gives the whole variable domain GAGVSQSPRYKVAKRGRDVALRCDSISGHVTLYWYRQTLGQGSEVLTYSQSDAQRDKSGRPSGRFSAERPERSVSTLKIQRTEQGDSAVYLCASSFREDYGYTFGSGTRLTVV.

In this sample, this clonotype turned up a few times. The chain has TRBV12-3 or TRBV12-4 and TRBJ1-2; TRBD1 agrees at 10 bases. The junction had 11 bases not matched to a gene; V was cut back by 7 bases and J by 9 bases. The CDR3 spans 14 residues. CDR3 sequence reads: CASTRQGAIGSYTF. CDR3 coding DNA: TGTGCCAGCACCCGACAGGGGGCGATTGGAAGCTACACCTTC.

This clonotype was counted between two and nine times. The J gene is TRBJ2-1, the V gene TRBV7-9; TRBD2 matches 8 bases. CDR1 is SEHNR, CDR2 FQNEAQ, per germline (reference sequence). Trimming at V came to 5 bases and at J to 3 bases, leaving 12 bases not matched to a gene. This CDR3 spans 17 amino acids. CDR3 protein: CASSPRGAGALYNEQFF. CDR3 nucleotides: TGTGCCAGCAGCCCCCGTGGAGCGGGAGCACTCTACAATGAGCAGTTCTTC.

This clonotype was seen more than once but under ten times. The chain is built from TRBV28 and TRBJ1-1; 10 bases align to TRBD1. Trimming removed 8 bases from V and 1 base from J; junction bases left unmatched: 13. Looked up from germline, CDR1 is MDHEN and CDR2 is SYDVKM. The CDR3 consists of 17 residues. CDR3 sequence: CASPQPLDRGTNTEAFF. CDR3 in DNA: TGTGCCAGCCCCCAGCCCTTGGACAGGGGGACGAACACTGAAGCTTTCTTT. The full variable domain, with the rest looked up from reference TRBV28 and TRBJ1-1, is DVKVTQSSRYLVKRTGEKVFLECVQDMDHENMFWYRQDPGLGLRLIYFSYDVKMKEKGDIPEGYSVSREKKERFSLILESASTNQTSMYLCASPQPLDRGTNTEAFFGQGTRLTVV.

This clonotype was seen only a few times. The chain couples TRBV19 to TRBJ2-1; perhaps D is TRBD1 or TRBD2 (5 bases each). The germline V gene encodes CDR1 LNHDA and CDR2 SQIVND (reference sequence). This CDR3 region has 18 residues. Trimming took off 3 bases at V and 2 bases at J, with 20 bases between the two ends. In DNA, the CDR3 is TGTGCCAGTAGTATTAGGGTGGGGGACGGGATACCCTACAATGAGCAGTTCTTC. It specifies CASSIRVGDGIPYNEQFF. The complete variable domain, with remaining parts taken from reference TRBV19 and TRBJ2-1, reads DGGITQSPKYLFRKEGQNVTLSCEQNLNHDAMYWYRQDPGQGLRLIYYSQIVNDFQKGDIAEGYSVSREKKESFPLTVTSAQKNPTAFYLCASSIRVGDGIPYNEQFFGPGTRLTVL.

The chain carries TRBV4-1 and TRBJ1-5; the D is unclear. This CDR3 region has 16 residues. V lost 0 bases, J lost 4 bases, and 13 bases lay in between. Germline loops: CDR1 MGHRA, CDR2 YSYEKL. The CDR3 coding sequence is TGCGCCAGCAGCCAAGATCCCCGCGGGAAGAATCAGCCCCAGCATTTT. Its translation: CASSQDPRGKNQPQHF.